The 25 T cell receptor beta chains below all came from one sample that was sequenced in a study of CD8 T cells in ankylosing spondylitis. TCRdb passed the 5' RACE reads through MiXCR, listing each CDR3 protein once. Found here are 150,000 to 200,000 distinct CDR3 sequences, approximately 13% of them singletons; the top ten hold 8% to 13%. Source material: blood, either unsorted or a sorted T cell fraction (not recorded which). The receptors were gathered from a female donor with ankylosing spondylitis or in good health (not recorded which).

At least ten counts were recorded for this clonotype. The chain recombines TRBV20-1 with TRBJ2-3, with 9 bases fitting TRBD2. Germline V gene sequence: CDR1 DFQATT, CDR2 SNEGSKA (reference sequence). The trim removed 4 bases at V and 9 bases at J, leaving 8 bases unmatched. This CDR3 comprises 13 residues. CDR3 bases: TGCAGTGCTAAAAGGACTAGCGTTCCGACGCAGTATTTT. As protein: CSAKRTSVPTQYF.

This clonotype was picked up a small number of times. This chain links TRBV9 with TRBJ2-1, with TRBD1 matching over 8 bases. From germline, CDR1 is SGDLS and CDR2 YYNGEE. After removal of 4 bases from V and 1 base from J, the junction contained 4 bases not matched to a gene. The CDR3 contains 15 residues. The CDR3 DNA reads as TGTGCCAGCAGCAACCGACAGGGGTCCTACAATGAGCAGTTCTTC. Translation gives CASSNRQGSYNEQFF.

The chain uses TRBV20-1 and TRBJ1-1, with a weak D call TRBD1 (5 bases). The CDR3 spans 14 residues. V was cut by 1 base and J by 7 bases, with 16 bases left in between. CDR1 is DFQATT, CDR2 SNEGSKA, per germline (reference sequence). The DNA for the CDR3 is TGCAGTGCTAGAGGGATCGGACACCTCGGTGAAGCTTTCTTT. It specifies CSARGIGHLGEAFF.

This clonotype was counted only a few times. The chain has TRBV15 and TRBJ1-2, with 10 bases matching TRBD1. The CDR3 has 14 amino acids. V was pared by 1 base and J by 6 bases, with 2 bases of the junction left unmatched. CDR1 is LNHNV and CDR2 is YYDKDF in the germline V gene (reference sequence). The CDR3 protein is CATSRGTGGDGYTF. The DNA for the CDR3 is TGTGCCACCAGCAGAGGGACAGGGGGGGATGGCTACACCTTC.

This chain joins TRBV4-3 and TRBJ1-2; possible D gene TRBD1, 6 bases. CDR3 length: 16 residues. Germline V gene sequence: CDR1 LGHNA, CDR2 YSLEER. The V end was cut by 4 bases, the J end by 9 bases, with 24 bases between. CDR3 bases: TGCGCCAGCAGCCCGACAGGTGATCCGGAGTGGGATAGCTACACCTTC. Amino acids: CASSPTGDPEWDSYTF.

V gene TRBV4-2 combines with J gene TRBJ2-4; TRBD1 matches 11 bases. Germline V gives CDR1 LGHNA, CDR2 YNFKEQ. The junction had 4 bases not matched to a gene; V was cut back by 0 bases and J by 6 bases. CDR3 size: 16 residues. The CDR3 protein is CASSQDSGTGGNIQYF. DNA of the CDR3: TGTGCCAGCAGCCAAGATTCCGGGACAGGGGGAAACATTCAGTACTTC.

This clonotype has a count of ten or more. This chain connects TRBV20-1 to TRBJ2-1; D uncertain. Deletions cut 3 bases from V and 8 bases from J, with 11 bases between. Germline lookup yields CDR1 DFQATT and CDR2 SNEGSKA (reference sequence). This CDR3 comprises 12 residues. CDR3 in amino acids: CSARGPTYEQFF. The CDR3, as DNA: TGCAGTGCTAGGGGCCCCACGTATGAGCAGTTCTTC.

This clonotype was picked up many times. V and J are TRBV6-1 and TRBJ2-1; a possible D gene is TRBD2 (6 bases). The germline CDR1 and CDR2 sequences are MNHNS and SASEGT. V lost 5 bases to trimming and J lost 2 bases, with 13 bases between them. The CDR3 extends over 15 amino acids. CDR3 amino acids: CASSTARGTYNEQFF. The CDR3 region has the DNA TGTGCCAGCAGTACAGCTCGGGGGACCTACAATGAGCAGTTCTTC.

V gene TRBV4-3 combines with J gene TRBJ1-5; tentatively, D is TRBD1 (6 bases). From germline, CDR1 is LGHNA and CDR2 YSLEER. The CDR3 is 19 amino acids. Trimming stripped 0 bases from V and 2 bases from J, with 20 bases between. CDR3 DNA sequence: TGCGCCAGCAGCCAAGATTGGGTGGGGGGCCCGCTAGGCAATCAGCCCCAGCATTTT. As protein: CASSQDWVGGPLGNQPQHF.

The chain joins TRBV5-1 to TRBJ1-2, with 7 bases matching TRBD1. There are 15 residues in the CDR3. The V segment lost 4 bases and the J segment 0 bases; nucleotides outside the gene matches: 6. Germline lookup yields CDR1 SGHRS and CDR2 YFSETQ. As DNA, the CDR3 is TGCGCCAGCAGCCTGGGGACAGCAGCTAACTATGGCTACACCTTC. This gives the protein CASSLGTAANYGYTF.

In its sample, this clonotype was seen many times. The CDR3 sequence is CASSLRPGPRDEQYF. In DNA, the CDR3 is TGTGCCAGCAGCCTTCGGCCGGGACCCCGGGACGAGCAGTACTTC. The rearrangement links TRBV11-2 to TRBJ2-7; D may match TRBD1 or TRBD2 (5 bases each). Trimming pared 5 bases from V and 5 bases from J, leaving 19 bases between. The CDR3 totals 15 residues. Germline CDR1 SGHAT, CDR2 FQNNGV.

In its sample, this clonotype was seen many times. The chain links TRBV6-2 or TRBV6-3 to TRBJ2-1; 7 bases are shared with TRBD2. Trimming took 2 bases from V and 8 from J; bases not matched to a gene: 15. The CDR3 is 17 amino acids. Germline-derived CDR1 and CDR2 are MNHEY and SVGEGT. CDR3 sequence: CASSYPTTRGRTHEQFF. The CDR3 nucleotides are TGTGCCAGCAGTTACCCCACCACCCGCGGGAGAACCCATGAGCAGTTCTTC.

Many counts were recorded for this clonotype. The chain employs TRBV5-1 and TRBJ1-2; TRBD1 matches at 9 bases. The CDR3 extends over 14 amino acids. The junction had 5 bases not matched to a gene; V was cut back by 0 bases and J by 8 bases. Germline V gene lookup returns CDR1 SGHRS and CDR2 YFSETQ. CDR3 protein: CASSLGGTGRGYTF. The DNA of the CDR3 is TGCGCCAGCAGCTTGGGGGGGACAGGGAGAGGCTACACCTTC.

This clonotype was detected many times. The gene calls are TRBV7-9 and TRBJ1-6, with D perhaps matching TRBD1 (6 bases). The V and J ends lost 8 bases and 7 bases respectively, with 9 bases between them. This CDR3 has 12 amino acids. CDR1 and CDR2 (germline): SEHNR, FQNEAQ (reference sequence). This chain's CDR3 is CASQTGNSPLHF. The CDR3 DNA sequence: TGTGCCAGCCAAACAGGGAATTCACCCCTCCACTTT.

This clonotype has ten or more counts. This chain links TRBV5-1 with TRBJ2-7, with D unclear. The germline CDR1 and CDR2 sequences are SGHRS and YFSETQ. This CDR3 has 13 amino acids. With 1 base removed from V and 1 base from J, the gap between germline ends came to 6 bases. In nucleotides, the CDR3 is TGCGCCAGCAGCTTGTTTTCTTCCTACGAGCAGTACTTC. It translates to CASSLFSSYEQYF.

This clonotype has ten or more counts. The J gene is TRBJ1-3, the V gene TRBV12-3 or TRBV12-4; no clear D gene. With 6 bases removed from V and 3 bases from J, the gap between germline ends came to 9 bases. The CDR3 spans 13 residues. CDR3: CASSIIGGNTIYF. The DNA for the CDR3 is TGTGCCAGCAGCATTATAGGTGGAAACACCATATATTTT.

In its sample, this clonotype was seen many times. J is TRBJ1-4 and V is TRBV6-2 or TRBV6-3; weak D call: TRBD1 (5 bases). From germline, CDR1 is MNHEY and CDR2 SVGEGT. This CDR3 comprises 13 residues. Trimming removed 6 bases from V and 8 bases from J, with 13 bases in between. The CDR3: CASSWTGREKLFF. As DNA, the CDR3 is TGTGCCAGCAGCTGGACGGGGCGAGAAAAACTGTTTTTT.

This clonotype was detected only a few times. CDR3 coding DNA: TGTGCCAGCAGCTCGGACAGGGCTGGGGCCAACGTCCTGACTTTC. Translating gives CASSSDRAGANVLTF. This rearrangement joins TRBV7-3 to TRBJ2-6; 8 nucleotides agree with TRBD1. V shed 4 bases, J shed 2 bases, and the junction held 1 base outside the gene matches. The CDR3 is made up of 15 amino acids. The germline V gene encodes CDR1 SGHTA and CDR2 FQGTGA.

This clonotype was observed at least ten times. This chain connects TRBV28 to TRBJ2-6, with D hard to call. This CDR3 has 16 residues. Per the germline V gene, CDR1 is MDHEN and CDR2 is SYDVKM. The V end was cut by 6 bases, the J end by 2 bases, with 14 bases between. The CDR3 reads CASRHVLLTGANVLTF. The CDR3 bases are TGTGCCAGCAGGCACGTCCTGTTGACTGGGGCCAACGTCCTGACTTTC.

The sample holds many counts of this clonotype. V and J are TRBV11-2 and TRBJ2-1, with 9 bases matching TRBD2. The J segment lost 1 base and the V segment lost 6 bases, leaving 4 bases of the junction unmatched. Germline values: CDR1 SGHAT, CDR2 FQNNGV. CDR3 length equals 15 residues. The CDR3 here is CASRSSGSSYNEQFF. The DNA of the CDR3 is TGTGCCAGCAGAAGTAGCGGGAGTTCCTACAATGAGCAGTTCTTC. The full variable domain, completed using reference TRBV11-2 and TRBJ2-1, is EAGVAQSPRYKIIEKRQSVAFWCNPISGHATLYWYQQILGQGPKLLIQFQNNGVVDDSQLPKDRFSAERLKGVDSTLKIQPAKLEDSAVYLCASRSSGSSYNEQFFGPGTRLTVL.

This chain joins TRBV7-2 and TRBJ2-7; TRBD2 agrees at 7 bases. The V gene's germline CDR1 is SGHTA and CDR2 FQGNSA. CDR3 size: 13 residues. V shed 4 bases, J shed 7 bases, and the junction held 7 bases outside the gene matches. The CDR3 reads CASSSSSGNEQYF. The CDR3 region has the DNA TGTGCCAGCAGCTCCTCGAGCGGGAATGAGCAGTACTTC.

Ten or more counts support this clonotype. V and J are TRBV7-9 and TRBJ2-7, with a weak D call TRBD2 (5 bases). CDR3 length equals 16 residues. Trimming shortened V by 5 bases and J by 1 base, and 18 bases separated the two germline ends. Germline lookup yields CDR1 SEHNR and CDR2 FQNEAQ (reference sequence). The CDR3: CASSPIPKRQSYEQYF. The CDR3 DNA reads TGTGCCAGCAGCCCCATCCCTAAGCGGCAATCCTACGAGCAGTACTTC.

This clonotype appeared many times. One end of the junction does not line up with germline, which may come from a read error. The rearrangement joins TRBV7-2 to TRBJ2-1; 14 bases map to TRBD2. The CDR3 runs 15 residues. CDR1 and CDR2 from the germline V gene are SGHTA and FQGNSA. The CDR3, as DNA: TGTGCCAGCAGTTTAGGACTAGCGGGAGGCAATGAGCAGTTCTTC. Amino acids: CASSLGLAGGNEQFF.

The J gene is TRBJ2-3, the V gene TRBV7-3; D unresolved. Per the germline V gene, CDR1 is SGHTA and CDR2 is FQGTGA. The CDR3 sequence is 13 residues long. V lost 6 bases to trimming and J lost 3 bases, with 10 bases between them. CDR3 sequence: CASSPQPTDTQYF. The CDR3 nucleotides are TGTGCCAGCAGTCCACAACCTACAGATACGCAGTATTTT. Filled out from reference TRBV7-3 and TRBJ2-3, the complete variable domain reads GAGVSQTPSNKVTEKGKYVELRCDPISGHTALYWYRQSLGQGPEFLIYFQGTGAADDSGLPNDRFFAVRPEGSVSTLKIQRTERGDSAVYLCASSPQPTDTQYFGPGTRLTVL.

In its sample, this clonotype was seen many times. This sequence joins TRBV5-1 and TRBJ2-2; 7 bases align to TRBD2. V was pared by 0 bases and J by 8 bases, with 10 bases of the junction left unmatched. Germline CDR1 is SGHRS and CDR2 is YFSETQ. The CDR3 is made up of 16 amino acids. This CDR3 reads CASSLEASGAVGELFF. The CDR3 DNA reads TGCGCCAGCAGCTTGGAGGCTAGCGGAGCGGTTGGGGAGCTGTTTTTT. Looking up the rest from reference TRBV5-1 and TRBJ2-2 gives the full variable domain: KAGVTQTPRYLIKTRGQQVTLSCSPISGHRSVSWYQQTPGQGLQFLFEYFSETQRNKGNFPGRFSGRQFSNSRSEMNVSTLELGDSALYLCASSLEASGAVGELFFGEGSRLTVL.